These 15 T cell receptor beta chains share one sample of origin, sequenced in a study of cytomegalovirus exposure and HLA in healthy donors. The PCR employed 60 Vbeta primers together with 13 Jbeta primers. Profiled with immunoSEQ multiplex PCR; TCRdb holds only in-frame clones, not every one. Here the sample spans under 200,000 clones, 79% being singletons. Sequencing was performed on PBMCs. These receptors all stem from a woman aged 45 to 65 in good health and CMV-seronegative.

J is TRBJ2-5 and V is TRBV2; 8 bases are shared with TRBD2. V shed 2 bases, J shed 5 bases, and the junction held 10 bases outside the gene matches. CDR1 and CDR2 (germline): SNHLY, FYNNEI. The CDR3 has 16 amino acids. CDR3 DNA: TGTGCCAGCAGTGAATTCGGCGGGACTAGGGCTGAGACCCAGTACTTC. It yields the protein CASSEFGGTRAETQYF.

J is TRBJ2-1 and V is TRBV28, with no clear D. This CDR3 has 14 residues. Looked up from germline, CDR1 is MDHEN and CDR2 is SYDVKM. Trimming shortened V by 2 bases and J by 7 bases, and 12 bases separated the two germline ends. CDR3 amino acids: CASSLPEPVNEQFF. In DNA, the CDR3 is TGTGCCAGCAGTTTACCCGAGCCCGTTAATGAGCAGTTCTTC.

CDR3 amino acids: CASSPRGGETQYF. The CDR3, as DNA: TGTGCCAGCAGCCCTCGGGGAGGAGAGACCCAGTACTTC. The rearrangement joins TRBV7-2 to TRBJ2-5, with a tentative D call TRBD2 (6 bases). V was cut by 5 bases and J by 4 bases, with 11 bases left in between. Germline V gene sequence: CDR1 SGHTA, CDR2 FQGNSA. This CDR3 has 13 amino acids.

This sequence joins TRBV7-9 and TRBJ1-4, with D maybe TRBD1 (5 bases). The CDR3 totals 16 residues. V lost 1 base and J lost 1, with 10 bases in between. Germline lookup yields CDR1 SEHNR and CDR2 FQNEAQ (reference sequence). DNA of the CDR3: TGTGCCAGCAGCTTAGTGTTCGGGGGAACTAATGAAAAACTGTTTTTT. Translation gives CASSLVFGGTNEKLFF.

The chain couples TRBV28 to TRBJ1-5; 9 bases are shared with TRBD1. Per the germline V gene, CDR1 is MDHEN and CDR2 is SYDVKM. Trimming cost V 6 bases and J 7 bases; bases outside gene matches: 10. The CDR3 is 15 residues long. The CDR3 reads CASSSPQGARQPQHF. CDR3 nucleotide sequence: TGTGCCAGCAGCAGTCCACAGGGGGCTAGGCAGCCCCAGCATTTT. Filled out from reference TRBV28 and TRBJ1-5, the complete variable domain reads DVKVTQSSRYLVKRTGEKVFLECVQDMDHENMFWYRQDPGLGLRLIYFSYDVKMKEKGDIPEGYSVSREKKERFSLILESASTNQTSMYLCASSSPQGARQPQHFGDGTRLSIL.

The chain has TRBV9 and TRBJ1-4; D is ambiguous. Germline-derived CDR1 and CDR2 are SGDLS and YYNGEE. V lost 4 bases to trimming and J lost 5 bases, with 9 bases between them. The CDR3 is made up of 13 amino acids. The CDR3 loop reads CASSRGSNEKLFF. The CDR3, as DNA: TGTGCCAGCAGCCGAGGGAGCAATGAAAAACTGTTTTTT. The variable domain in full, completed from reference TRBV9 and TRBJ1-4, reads DSGVTQTPKHLITATGQRVTLRCSPRSGDLSVYWYQQSLDQGLQFLIQYYNGEERAKGNILERFSAQQFPDLHSELNLSSLELGDSALYFCASSRGSNEKLFFGSGTQLSVL.

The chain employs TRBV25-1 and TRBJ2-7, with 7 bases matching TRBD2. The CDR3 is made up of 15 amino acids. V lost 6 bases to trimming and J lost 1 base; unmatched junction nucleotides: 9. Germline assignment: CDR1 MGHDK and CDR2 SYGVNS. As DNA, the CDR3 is TGTGCCAGCAGCCATATGAGGGAGGGTTCCTACGAGCAGTACTTC. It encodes CASSHMREGSYEQYF.

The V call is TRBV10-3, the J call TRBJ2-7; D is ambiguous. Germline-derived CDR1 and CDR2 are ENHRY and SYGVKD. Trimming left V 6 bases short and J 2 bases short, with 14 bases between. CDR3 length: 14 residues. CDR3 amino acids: CAIRGEALPYEQYF. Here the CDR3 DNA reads TGTGCCATCAGGGGCGAAGCTCTCCCCTACGAGCAGTACTTC.

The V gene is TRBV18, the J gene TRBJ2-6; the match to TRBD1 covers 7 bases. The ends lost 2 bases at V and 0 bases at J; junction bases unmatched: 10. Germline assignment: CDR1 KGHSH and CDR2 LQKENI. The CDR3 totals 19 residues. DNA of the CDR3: TGTGCCAGCTCACCAATGTCAGGGGGATCAGGCTCTGGGGCCAACGTCCTGACTTTC. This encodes CASSPMSGGSGSGANVLTF.

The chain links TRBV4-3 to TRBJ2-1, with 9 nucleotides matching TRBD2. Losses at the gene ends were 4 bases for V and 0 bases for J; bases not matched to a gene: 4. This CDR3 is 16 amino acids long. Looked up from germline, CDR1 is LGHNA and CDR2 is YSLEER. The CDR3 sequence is CASSLHSGSSYNEQFF. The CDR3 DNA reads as TGCGCCAGCAGCCTGCATAGCGGGAGCTCCTACAATGAGCAGTTCTTC.

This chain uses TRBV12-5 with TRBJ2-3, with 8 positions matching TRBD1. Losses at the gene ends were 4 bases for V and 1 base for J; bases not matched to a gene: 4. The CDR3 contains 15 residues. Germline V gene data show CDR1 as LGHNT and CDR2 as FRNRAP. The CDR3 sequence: CASGSGQGGTDTQYF. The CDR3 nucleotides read TGTGCTAGTGGTTCCGGACAGGGTGGCACAGATACGCAGTATTTT.

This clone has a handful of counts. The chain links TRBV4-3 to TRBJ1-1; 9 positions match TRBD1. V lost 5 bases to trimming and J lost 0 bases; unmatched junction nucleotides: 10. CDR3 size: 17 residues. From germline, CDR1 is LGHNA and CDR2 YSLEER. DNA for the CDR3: TGCGCCAGCAGCTCCCGGACGGGACAGGGAATGAACACTGAAGCTTTCTTT. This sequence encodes CASSSRTGQGMNTEAFF.

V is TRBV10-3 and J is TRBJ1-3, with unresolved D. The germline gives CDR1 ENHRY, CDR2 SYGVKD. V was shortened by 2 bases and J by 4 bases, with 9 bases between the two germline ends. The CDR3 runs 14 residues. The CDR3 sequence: CAISEGGGGNTIYF. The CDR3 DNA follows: TGTGCCATCAGTGAGGGTGGAGGAGGAAACACCATATATTTT.

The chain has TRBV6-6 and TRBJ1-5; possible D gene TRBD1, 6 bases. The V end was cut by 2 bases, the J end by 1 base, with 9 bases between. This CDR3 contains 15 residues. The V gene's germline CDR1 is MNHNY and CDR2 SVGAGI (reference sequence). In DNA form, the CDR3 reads TGTGCCAGCAGTTACAGGACAGCCAGCAATCAGCCCCAGCATTTT. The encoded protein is CASSYRTASNQPQHF.

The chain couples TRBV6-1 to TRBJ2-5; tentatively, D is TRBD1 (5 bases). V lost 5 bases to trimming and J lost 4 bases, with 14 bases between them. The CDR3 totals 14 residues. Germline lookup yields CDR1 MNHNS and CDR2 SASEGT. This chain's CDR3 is CASSPKTVGETQYF. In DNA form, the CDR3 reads TGTGCCAGCAGTCCAAAGACAGTTGGAGAGACCCAGTACTTC.